Below are 25 T cell receptor beta chains sequenced from a single sample in a study of T-cell memory formation after mild COVID-19. In TCRdb, the 5' RACE reads were re-called with MiXCR into one record per CDR3 protein. The sample records 290,000 or so distinct CDR3 sequences, roughly a fifth being singletons. Sequenced: PBMCs or a T cell subset sorted from them (not recorded which). The receptor set was obtained from a young man who had mild COVID-19 (a few samples of this study predate the infection). Cell type and time point are not known.

In its sample, this clonotype was seen a few times. The chain has TRBV9 and TRBJ1-1; TRBD1 aligns across 8 bases. The germline gives CDR1 SGDLS, CDR2 YYNGEE. Trimming took 3 bases from V and 1 from J; bases not matched to a gene: 5. The CDR3 consists of 15 residues. CDR3 DNA sequence: TGTGCCAGCAGCGAAACTACAGGGGGGAACACTGAAGCTTTCTTT. The encoded protein is CASSETTGGNTEAFF. Complete variable domain (other parts from reference TRBV9 and TRBJ1-1): DSGVTQTPKHLITATGQRVTLRCSPRSGDLSVYWYQQSLDQGLQFLIQYYNGEERAKGNILERFSAQQFPDLHSELNLSSLELGDSALYFCASSETTGGNTEAFFGQGTRLTVV.

This clonotype was seen at least ten times. The chain uses TRBV6-6 and TRBJ2-3; D remains unclear. This CDR3 is built from 14 residues. The germline V gene encodes CDR1 MNHNY and CDR2 SVGAGI (reference sequence). V lost 6 bases and J 4 bases, leaving 14 bases between the germline ends. CDR3 residues: CASSSNLGPDTQYF. For the CDR3, the DNA is TGTGCCAGCAGCTCCAACCTCGGCCCAGATACGCAGTATTTT.

A few counts support this clonotype. This chain joins TRBV12-3 or TRBV12-4 and TRBJ1-1, with TRBD1 as a possible D gene (6 bases). This CDR3 region has 14 residues. The V end lost 5 bases, the J end lost 1 base, and 11 bases lay between the germline ends. The chain's CDR3 is CASSVGHWNTEAFF. The DNA of the CDR3 is TGTGCCAGCAGTGTGGGACACTGGAACACTGAAGCTTTCTTT.

This clonotype was detected a few times. V usage is TRBV20-1 and J usage is TRBJ2-3; either TRBD1 or TRBD2 may supply D (5 bases each). The germline V gene has CDR1 DFQATT and CDR2 SNEGSKA (reference sequence). The germline V and J ends were trimmed by 6 bases and 6 bases, with 16 bases remaining between them. This CDR3 comprises 13 residues. The CDR3 loop is CSAAGGIVDTQYF. The DNA of the CDR3 is TGCAGTGCCGCTGGGGGTATTGTGGATACGCAGTATTTT.

This clonotype turned up a few times. This chain joins TRBV28 and TRBJ2-5, with D possibly matching TRBD2 (6 bases). The CDR3 has 15 amino acids. In germline, CDR1 is MDHEN, CDR2 SYDVKM. The V and J ends lost 4 bases and 5 bases respectively, with 17 bases between them. The chain's CDR3 is CASSSGSQGRETQYF. CDR3 sequence (DNA): TGTGCCAGCAGTTCCGGGAGCCAGGGACGGGAGACCCAGTACTTC.

This clonotype was seen only a few times. The chain recombines TRBV4-2 with TRBJ2-7; D is unclear. Germline-derived CDR1 and CDR2 are LGHNA and YNFKEQ. This CDR3 has 14 amino acids. V shed 0 bases and J shed 5 bases, with 11 bases lying between them. The CDR3 region has the DNA TGTGCCAGCAGCCAAGAGGCCCTGAGCCACGAGCAGTACTTC. This codes for CASSQEALSHEQYF.

CDR3 sequence: CATSRDKTIEQYF. The CDR3 DNA is TGTGCCACCAGCAGAGATAAGACCATCGAGCAGTACTTC. The rearrangement links TRBV15 to TRBJ2-7; D call uncertain. There are 13 residues in the CDR3. Germline values: CDR1 LNHNV, CDR2 YYDKDF (reference sequence). The V end was cut by 0 bases, the J end by 6 bases, with 9 bases between.

The table lists this clonotype with a few counts. The gene calls are TRBV28 and TRBJ1-3; D possibly corresponds to TRBD1 (6 bases). Trimming cost V 2 bases and J 4 bases, with 12 bases left between them. CDR1 is MDHEN, CDR2 SYDVKM, per germline. This CDR3 is 15 amino acids long. CDR3 loop: CASSLAGAQGNTIYF. DNA of the CDR3: TGTGCCAGCAGTTTAGCAGGGGCTCAAGGAAACACCATATATTTT.

This clonotype came up a few times. This chain joins TRBV15 and TRBJ2-1; D perhaps matches TRBD2 (5 bases). The CDR3 contains 14 residues. Germline CDR1 reads LNHNV; CDR2 reads YYDKDF (reference sequence). The V end was cut by 4 bases, the J end by 5 bases, with 12 bases between. CDR3 nucleotides: TGTGCCACCAGCAACGGGGAAGGAGACAATGAGCAGTTCTTC. Protein: CATSNGEGDNEQFF. The entire variable domain, with the rest obtained from reference TRBV15 and TRBJ2-1, is as follows: DAMVIQNPRYQVTQFGKPVTLSCSQTLNHNVMYWYQQKSSQAPKLLFHYYDKDFNNEADTPDNFQSRRPNTSFCFLDIRSPGLGDTAMYLCATSNGEGDNEQFFGPGTRLTVL.

The V and J genes are TRBV9 and TRBJ1-2; weak D call: TRBD1 (5 bases). The CDR3 length is 15 residues. V was trimmed by 3 bases and J by 4 bases, leaving 16 bases between them. Germline lookup yields CDR1 SGDLS and CDR2 YYNGEE. CDR3 protein: CASSAPGPTGYGYTF. As DNA, the CDR3 is TGTGCCAGCAGCGCGCCGGGGCCCACCGGCTATGGCTACACCTTC. The whole variable domain, filled in from reference TRBV9 and TRBJ1-2, reads DSGVTQTPKHLITATGQRVTLRCSPRSGDLSVYWYQQSLDQGLQFLIQYYNGEERAKGNILERFSAQQFPDLHSELNLSSLELGDSALYFCASSAPGPTGYGYTFGSGTRLTVV.

Here the CDR3 DNA reads TGCAGTGCTAGCGGGATGTCGTTCTTC. Protein sequence: CSASGMSFF. This chain uses TRBV20-1 with TRBJ2-1; D is possibly TRBD2 (5 bases). Trimming cost V 3 bases and J 15 bases, with 9 bases left between them. The CDR3 has 9 amino acids. Germline V gene lookup returns CDR1 DFQATT and CDR2 SNEGSKA (reference sequence).

This clonotype was found a few times. J is TRBJ1-1 and V is TRBV29-1, with D perhaps matching TRBD1 (5 bases). Trimming removed 7 bases from V and 5 bases from J, with 20 bases in between. The germline V gene has CDR1 SQVTM and CDR2 ANQGSEA. The CDR3 runs to 14 residues. The CDR3, as DNA: TGCAGCGAGTTCTCCGGGACGGGGGGAACTGAAGCTTTCTTT. Translated, it gives CSEFSGTGGTEAFF.

In DNA, the CDR3 is TGTGCCAGCAGTCCACTTGAGTGGACTAATGAAAAACTGTTTTTT. This encodes CASSPLEWTNEKLFF. This chain connects TRBV27 to TRBJ1-4; no reliable D call. Germline CDR1 MNHEY, CDR2 SMNVEV (reference sequence). This CDR3 spans 15 amino acids. V dropped 5 bases and J dropped 2 bases, with 12 bases sitting between them.

This clonotype showed up just a few times. The genes are TRBV6-5 and TRBJ2-3; D might be TRBD2 (5 bases). CDR1 and CDR2 from the germline V gene are MNHEY and SVGAGI. The V and J ends lost 10 bases and 11 bases respectively, with 16 bases between them. The CDR3 is 11 amino acids. The DNA of the CDR3 is TGTGCCATCCGGTCGGGATGGAAGCAGTATTTT. Amino acids: CAIRSGWKQYF.

This clonotype was observed a handful of times. The chain has TRBV28 and TRBJ1-1; D gene unclear. The CDR3 has 13 amino acids. V was shortened by 7 bases and J by 11 bases, with 20 bases between the two germline ends. The germline V gene encodes CDR1 MDHEN and CDR2 SYDVKM. The CDR3 bases are TGTGCCAGCACCACGGTGGGTTTGTTGAGCGCTTTCTTT. Amino acids: CASTTVGLLSAFF. The entire variable domain, with the rest obtained from reference TRBV28 and TRBJ1-1, is as follows: DVKVTQSSRYLVKRTGEKVFLECVQDMDHENMFWYRQDPGLGLRLIYFSYDVKMKEKGDIPEGYSVSREKKERFSLILESASTNQTSMYLCASTTVGLLSAFFGQGTRLTVV.

This chain links TRBV7-2 with TRBJ2-2; maybe TRBD1 (6 bases). The V gene lost 5 bases and the J gene lost 5 bases, with 15 bases spanning the gap. The CDR3 is 15 amino acids. Looked up from germline, CDR1 is SGHTA and CDR2 is FQGNSA. CDR3 sequence (DNA): TGTGCCAGCAGCCAGGGGACATCCAAAACCGGGGAGCTGTTTTTT. Its translation: CASSQGTSKTGELFF.

This clonotype was counted between two and nine times. The rearrangement links TRBV5-1 to TRBJ1-6; no reliable D call. Deletions cut 7 bases from V and 6 bases from J, with 11 bases between. Per the germline V gene, CDR1 is SGHRS and CDR2 is YFSETQ. The CDR3 is 13 residues long. DNA of the CDR3: TGCGCCAGCGGTTTGGAATTTAATTCACCCCTCCACTTT. Amino acids: CASGLEFNSPLHF.

A few counts support this clonotype. The chain employs TRBV4-3 and TRBJ2-7, with D uncertain. Trimming pared 0 bases from V and 3 bases from J, leaving 12 bases between. This CDR3 spans 15 amino acids. CDR1 is LGHNA and CDR2 is YSLEER in the germline V gene. Here the CDR3 reads CASSQDPHTVYEQYF. DNA of the CDR3: TGCGCCAGCAGCCAAGATCCTCACACGGTCTACGAGCAGTACTTC.

This chain uses TRBV20-1 with TRBJ2-1; D gene unclear. The V end lost 2 bases, the J end lost 8 bases, and 16 bases lay between the germline ends. This CDR3 has 14 amino acids. Germline assignment: CDR1 DFQATT and CDR2 SNEGSKA (reference sequence). The CDR3 sequence: CSARKVRVHYEQFF. The CDR3 region has the DNA TGCAGTGCTAGAAAGGTTCGAGTTCACTATGAGCAGTTCTTC.

The table lists this clonotype with a few counts. The chain couples TRBV7-2 to TRBJ2-7; 7 bases are shared with TRBD2. The CDR3 runs to 14 residues. With V trimmed by 3 bases and J by 3 bases, 5 bases remained unmatched. Germline V gene sequence: CDR1 SGHTA, CDR2 FQGNSA. The CDR3 sequence is CASSFAASGYEQYF. Here the CDR3 DNA reads TGTGCCAGCAGCTTTGCGGCTAGCGGCTACGAGCAGTACTTC.

This clonotype has only a few counts. This chain joins TRBV7-2 and TRBJ1-5; 8 nucleotides align to TRBD1. The CDR3 loop spans 13 amino acids. Per germline, CDR1 SGHTA and CDR2 FQGNSA. After removal of 5 bases from V and 7 bases from J, the junction contained 4 bases not matched to a gene. The CDR3 region is CASSPGQGQPQHF. The DNA of the CDR3 is TGTGCCAGCAGCCCCGGACAGGGCCAGCCCCAGCATTTT.

This clonotype was seen a few times. The chain couples TRBV11-2 to TRBJ2-1, with D hard to call. V lost 5 bases, J lost 13 bases, and 15 bases lay in between. Germline CDR1 is SGHAT and CDR2 is FQNNGV. CDR3 length equals 12 residues. The DNA of the CDR3 is TGTGCCAGCAGCACAACGACGTATACTCAGTTCTTC. Protein: CASSTTTYTQFF. The full variable domain, its missing parts supplied by reference TRBV11-2 and TRBJ2-1, is EAGVAQSPRYKIIEKRQSVAFWCNPISGHATLYWYQQILGQGPKLLIQFQNNGVVDDSQLPKDRFSAERLKGVDSTLKIQPAKLEDSAVYLCASSTTTYTQFFGPGTRLTVL.

This clonotype was seen only a few times. This sequence joins TRBV7-9 and TRBJ2-1; D is possibly TRBD2 (6 bases). The V gene's germline CDR1 is SEHNR and CDR2 FQNEAQ (reference sequence). V was shortened by 2 bases and J by 3 bases, with 11 bases between the two germline ends. This CDR3 spans 15 amino acids. The CDR3 nucleotides are TGTGCCAGCAGCTTATCCCAGACTAGCTACAATGAGCAGTTCTTC. Amino acids: CASSLSQTSYNEQFF.

This clonotype has only a few counts. The CDR3 DNA is TGCGCCAGCCACACCGGGACAGGGTTAAATGGCTACACCTTC. This gives the protein CASHTGTGLNGYTF. V usage is TRBV5-1 and J usage is TRBJ1-2; 9 nucleotides agree with TRBD1. There are 14 residues in the CDR3. Germline assignment: CDR1 SGHRS and CDR2 YFSETQ. The V and J ends lost 7 bases and 6 bases, in that order; junction bases with no gene match: 10.

The chain employs TRBV5-4 and TRBJ2-7; TRBD1 aligns across 11 bases. The CDR3 has 15 amino acids. The germline V gene has CDR1 SGHNT and CDR2 YYREEE (reference sequence). V was clipped by 4 bases and J by 2 bases; unmatched bases: 5. CDR3 loop: CASSQGTGGPYEQYF. The CDR3 nucleotides are TGTGCCAGCAGCCAAGGGACAGGGGGACCCTACGAGCAGTACTTC.